This TCR beta chain was obtained from a study of T cells expressing NK-cell markers. Study as a whole: According to the study, TCR beta repertoires originated from sorted CD3+CD56+NKG2C+, CD3+CD56+NKG2C- and CD3+CD56-NKG2C+ T cells. Seven donors tested HCMV-seropositive and one tested seronegative among the eight sequenced. Study-wide results and caveats: Expanded NKG2C+ T cell clones were not confirmed as HCMV-specific.

CDR1 and CDR2 (germline): MGHRA, YSYEKL. The CDR3 spans 14 residues. With regard to this clonotype: Its target is unknown.

TCR beta cDNA was generated via 5'RACE template switching incorporating UMIs. TCRdb reprocessed the 5' RACE reads; each CDR3 protein has one entry and no DNA is given. The sample features roughly 390,000 distinct CDR3 sequences, with around 4.9% in its top ten. What was sequenced was blood T cells: a sorted CD56 or NKG2C T cell subset, CD4+ or CD8+ T cells, or bulk PBMC T cells (not recorded which). The source is a man aged 18-70 years in good health. The V gene is TRBV4-1, the J gene TRBJ2-1; no DNA is available, so the TRBD2 call from TCRdb remains unchecked. CDR3 in amino acids: CASSQTGTSGEQFF.